Sequencing of this T cell receptor beta chain was carried out in a study of T cell responses to AZD1222 COVID-19 vaccine. CDR3 size: 14 residues. CDR1 is MNHEY and CDR2 is SVGAGI in the germline V gene. The V gene end was trimmed by 5 bases and the J gene end by 8 bases; junction bases not matched to a gene: 11. TCRdb's table, derived via immunoSEQ multiplex PCR, lists solely in-frame clones and lacks some. This sample has 70,000 or so clones; around four fifths occur once, and the top ten carry nearly 25%. The TCR sequence derives from an adult who received the AZD1222 COVID-19 vaccine. The chain employs TRBV6-5 and TRBJ1-2; TRBD1 aligns across 7 bases. The sequencing used peripheral blood, collected 28 days after the second AZD1222 dose. This CDR3 is CASSPLSGGQGYTF. CDR3 nucleotides: TGTGCCAGCAGTCCCCTTTCAGGGGGACAAGGCTACACCTTC.